The 29 T cell receptor beta chains presented below share a single source sample, sequenced in a study of cytomegalovirus exposure and HLA in healthy donors. Profiled with immunoSEQ multiplex PCR; TCRdb holds only in-frame clones, not every one. This table holds 100,000 or so clones, 85% found once. The sample taken for sequencing was PBMCs. The receptors here all came from a young man in good health and CMV-seropositive.

V gene TRBV29-1 combines with J gene TRBJ2-1; TRBD2 aligns across 10 bases. V dropped 4 bases and J dropped 8; count of bases not matched to a gene: 8. The V gene's germline CDR1 is SQVTM and CDR2 ANQGSEA. CDR3 length equals 14 residues. The CDR3: CSVGKTSGFHEQFF. The CDR3 DNA reads as TGCAGCGTTGGAAAGACTAGCGGGTTTCATGAGCAGTTCTTC.

CDR3 nucleotide sequence: TGCGCCAGCACGGAGGGTTTCAATGAGCAGTTCTTC. As protein: CASTEGFNEQFF. The V gene is TRBV10-2, the J gene TRBJ2-1; TRBD2 is a possible D gene (6 bases). The germline CDR1 and CDR2 sequences are WSHSY and SAAADI. The CDR3 is made up of 12 amino acids. Trimming removed 7 bases from V and 6 bases from J, with 10 bases in between.

The chain is built from TRBV14 and TRBJ1-1; the match to TRBD1 covers 8 bases. Per germline, CDR1 SGHDN and CDR2 FVKESK. V lost 3 bases and J lost 1; bases outside the gene matches: 4. This CDR3 comprises 15 residues. CDR3 in DNA: TGTGCCAGCAGCCACTCAGGGGGCTGGAACACTGAAGCTTTCTTT. As protein: CASSHSGGWNTEAFF. Supplemented by reference TRBV14 and TRBJ1-1, the full variable domain reads EAGVTQFPSHSVIEKGQTVTLRCDPISGHDNLYWYRRVMGKEIKFLLHFVKESKQDESGMPNNRFLAERTGGTYSTLKVQPAELEDSGVYFCASSHSGGWNTEAFFGQGTRLTVV.

This clone is medium-sized by share. The CDR3 spells CASSYGLALETQYF. In DNA, the CDR3 is TGTGCCAGCAGTTACGGGTTAGCACTAGAGACCCAGTACTTC. The chain couples TRBV6-6 to TRBJ2-5; no definite D call. CDR3 length equals 14 residues. Between the trimmed V and J ends, which lost 2 bases and 4 bases, there was a span of 11 bases. Germline values: CDR1 MNHNY, CDR2 SVGAGI (reference sequence).

This clone was found once. This rearrangement joins TRBV10-3 to TRBJ2-1; TRBD2 aligns across 7 bases. With 2 bases clipped from V and 6 bases from J, the junction kept 4 bases outside the gene matches. This CDR3 is 14 amino acids long. The germline V gene has CDR1 ENHRY and CDR2 SYGVKD. CDR3 loop: CAISEVPSGNEQFF. CDR3 DNA: TGTGCCATCAGTGAGGTCCCTAGCGGCAATGAGCAGTTCTTC.

The chain recombines TRBV6-1 with TRBJ1-5; D is unclear. Between the trimmed V and J ends, which lost 3 bases and 5 bases, there was a span of 14 bases. CDR1 is MNHNS and CDR2 is SASEGT in the germline V gene. The CDR3 consists of 15 residues. CDR3 DNA: TGTGCCAGCAGTGACGGGGAAGTAGGATATCAGCCCCAGCATTTT. Encoded protein: CASSDGEVGYQPQHF.

This clone was seen only once. This rearrangement joins TRBV4-1 to TRBJ2-7; 10 nucleotides match TRBD1. With 4 bases clipped from V and 5 bases from J, the junction kept 5 bases outside the gene matches. The CDR3 runs to 14 residues. Germline assignment: CDR1 MGHRA and CDR2 YSYEKL. CDR3 protein: CASSLRQGADEQYF. The CDR3 DNA sequence: TGCGCCAGCAGCCTTCGACAGGGGGCTGACGAGCAGTACTTC.

The chain has TRBV29-1 and TRBJ2-3; 8 bases fit TRBD2. Trimming at V came to 4 bases and at J to 0 bases, leaving 3 bases not matched to a gene. CDR1 and CDR2 from the germline V gene are SQVTM and ANQGSEA. This CDR3 region has 14 residues. CDR3 DNA: TGCAGCGTTGGACTAGCGACTAGCACAGATACGCAGTATTTT. Amino acids: CSVGLATSTDTQYF.

The sample holds a few counts of this clone. The genes are TRBV27 and TRBJ1-2; D not certain. The CDR3 is made up of 14 amino acids. V was cut by 3 bases and J by 5 bases, with 13 bases left in between. The germline V gene has CDR1 MNHEY and CDR2 SMNVEV (reference sequence). The CDR3 DNA reads as TGTGCCAGCAGTTTGTGGGCAGCGGGATATGGCTACACCTTC. It is translated as CASSLWAAGYGYTF.

This chain's CDR3 is CASSTSRDRENEQYV. The CDR3 DNA reads TGCGCCAGCAGCACGAGTCGGGACAGGGAAAACGAGCAGTACGTC. J is TRBJ2-7 and V is TRBV5-1; TRBD1 aligns across 9 bases. The germline CDR1 and CDR2 sequences are SGHRS and YFSETQ. V lost 4 bases, J lost 5 bases, and 10 bases stayed unmatched. The CDR3 has 15 residues.

In its sample, this clone was seen a few times. CDR3 residues: CASTRTGGYQPQHF. In DNA form, the CDR3 reads TGTGCCAGCACCCGGACAGGGGGGTATCAGCCCCAGCATTTT. The genes are TRBV6-1 and TRBJ1-5; 10 bases map to TRBD1. The germline gives CDR1 MNHNS, CDR2 SASEGT. The junction had 5 bases not matched to a gene; V was cut back by 7 bases and J by 5 bases. This CDR3 has 14 amino acids.

This clone was seen a single time. The chain combines TRBV2 with TRBJ2-6, with D possibly being TRBD1 (6 bases). Trimming shortened V by 8 bases and J by 0 bases, and 11 bases separated the two germline ends. Germline V CDR1 and CDR2: SNHLY, FYNNEI. The CDR3 is 15 residues long. The CDR3: CASSGTRSGANVLTF. CDR3 DNA sequence: TGTGCCAGCTCCGGGACACGCTCTGGGGCCAACGTCCTGACTTTC. The full variable domain, completed using reference TRBV2 and TRBJ2-6, is EPEVTQTPSHQVTQMGQEVILRCVPISNHLYFYWYRQILGQKVEFLVSFYNNEISEKSEIFDDQFSVERPDGSNFTLKIRSTKLEDSAMYFCASSGTRSGANVLTFGAGSRLTVL.

The chain combines TRBV29-1 with TRBJ2-7, with D perhaps TRBD1 (6 bases). This CDR3 has 10 amino acids. V was clipped by 7 bases and J by 4 bases, with 8 bases between them. Germline loops: CDR1 SQVTM, CDR2 ANQGSEA. Written as DNA, the CDR3 is TGCAGCGCCACAGGGTACGAGCAGTACTTC. Amino acid sequence: CSATGYEQYF.

The genes are TRBV5-6 and TRBJ2-3, with 8 bases identical to TRBD2. Trimming removed 2 bases from V and 2 bases from J; junction bases left unmatched: 13. The CDR3 contains 18 residues. Germline V gene data show CDR1 as SGHDT and CDR2 as YYEEEE. The CDR3 protein is CASSLTSPSGWVTDTQYF. For the CDR3, the DNA is TGTGCCAGCAGCTTAACCTCCCCTAGCGGGTGGGTCACAGATACGCAGTATTTT.

The chain carries TRBV11-1 and TRBJ2-7; TRBD2 might be the D (6 bases). Germline CDR1 reads SGHAT; CDR2 reads FQDESV (reference sequence). The CDR3 loop spans 14 amino acids. V lost 6 bases, J lost 3 bases, and 15 bases lay in between. Here the CDR3 DNA reads TGTGCCAGCAGTGAGTGGGGGGACCTCTACGAGCAGTACTTC. Its translation is CASSEWGDLYEQYF. Full variable domain (missing parts from reference TRBV11-1 and TRBJ2-7): EAEVAQSPRYKITEKSQAVAFWCDPISGHATLYWYRQILGQGPELLVQFQDESVVDDSQLPKDRFSAERLKGVDSTLKIQPAELGDSAMYLCASSEWGDLYEQYFGPGTRLTVT.

The chain employs TRBV23-1 and TRBJ2-5, with D perhaps TRBD1 (7 bases). TRBV23-1 falls under the ORF class, with uncertain function. V lost 0 bases and J 0 bases, leaving 11 bases between the germline ends. The CDR3 loop spans 16 amino acids. CDR3 region: CASSQSGRGDQETQYF. The DNA for the CDR3 is TGCGCCAGCAGTCAATCGGGCAGGGGGGACCAAGAGACCCAGTACTTC.

This sequence joins TRBV5-4 and TRBJ1-2, with 9 bases matching TRBD1. The CDR3 length is 14 residues. Trimming removed 4 bases from V and 4 bases from J; junction bases left unmatched: 5. Germline-derived CDR1 and CDR2 are SGHNT and YYREEE (reference sequence). The CDR3 DNA reads as TGTGCCAGCAGCCTGAGACAGGGGGGCTATGGCTACACCTTC. This translates into CASSLRQGGYGYTF.

This chain joins TRBV5-1 and TRBJ2-3; D is uncertain. Germline CDR1 is SGHRS and CDR2 is YFSETQ. The V gene lost 3 bases and the J gene lost 1 base, with 6 bases spanning the gap. The CDR3 runs 13 residues. The CDR3 reads CASSYLGTDTQYF. CDR3 bases: TGCGCCAGCAGCTACTTAGGCACAGATACGCAGTATTTT. Supplemented by reference TRBV5-1 and TRBJ2-3, the full variable domain reads KAGVTQTPRYLIKTRGQQVTLSCSPISGHRSVSWYQQTPGQGLQFLFEYFSETQRNKGNFPGRFSGRQFSNSRSEMNVSTLELGDSALYLCASSYLGTDTQYFGPGTRLTVL.

This chain joins TRBV18 and TRBJ2-2; weak D call: TRBD2 (6 bases). CDR1 is KGHSH, CDR2 LQKENI, per germline. Trimming took off 6 bases at V and 2 bases at J, with 16 bases between the two ends. This CDR3 has 16 amino acids. This CDR3 is CASSFVGLFNTGELFF. For the CDR3, the DNA is TGTGCCAGCTCGTTTGTTGGACTATTTAACACCGGGGAGCTGTTTTTT. The complete variable domain, with remaining parts taken from reference TRBV18 and TRBJ2-2, reads NAGVMQNPRHLVRRRGQEARLRCSPMKGHSHVYWYRQLPEEGLKFMVYLQKENIIDESGMPKERFSAEFPKEGPSILRIQQVVRGDSAAYFCASSFVGLFNTGELFFGEGSRLTVL.

The chain carries TRBV19 and TRBJ1-5, with 9 positions matching TRBD1. V lost 5 bases to trimming and J lost 5 bases; unmatched junction nucleotides: 10. Germline lookup yields CDR1 LNHDA and CDR2 SQIVND (reference sequence). The CDR3 totals 16 residues. CDR3 sequence: CASSAQDRGGDQPQHF. CDR3 in DNA: TGTGCCAGTAGTGCACAGGACAGGGGAGGGGATCAGCCCCAGCATTTT. Drawing the rest from reference TRBV19 and TRBJ1-5, the complete variable domain is DGGITQSPKYLFRKEGQNVTLSCEQNLNHDAMYWYRQDPGQGLRLIYYSQIVNDFQKGDIAEGYSVSREKKESFPLTVTSAQKNPTAFYLCASSAQDRGGDQPQHFGDGTRLSIL.

The rearrangement links TRBV13 to TRBJ1-3, with D uncertain. Trimming took off 5 bases at V and 4 bases at J, with 15 bases between the two ends. The CDR3 totals 15 residues. Germline V gene lookup returns CDR1 PRHDT and CDR2 FYEKMQ (reference sequence). CDR3 DNA sequence: TGTGCCAGCAGCCCCATCGCGGGGAACGGAAACACCATATATTTT. It translates to CASSPIAGNGNTIYF.

The rearrangement links TRBV28 to TRBJ1-5; 9 bases agree with TRBD1. The CDR3 spans 17 residues. V shed 2 bases and J 0 bases; nucleotides not matched to a gene: 5. Looked up from germline, CDR1 is MDHEN and CDR2 is SYDVKM. The CDR3 here is CASSLRDRVYSNQPQHF. DNA of the CDR3: TGTGCCAGCAGTTTAAGGGACAGGGTTTATAGCAATCAGCCCCAGCATTTT.

V is TRBV2 and J is TRBJ2-2, with TRBD1 identical over 7 bases. Germline V CDR1 and CDR2: SNHLY, FYNNEI. J was trimmed by 6 bases and V by 5 bases; bases with no gene match: 0. The CDR3 contains 12 residues. The CDR3 coding sequence is TGTGCCAGCAGTACAGGGGCCGGGGAGCTGTTTTTT. Protein sequence: CASSTGAGELFF.

The chain is built from TRBV6-1 and TRBJ2-1; 7 positions match TRBD2. CDR1 and CDR2 from the germline V gene are MNHNS and SASEGT. V shed 5 bases, J shed 9 bases, and the junction held 1 base outside the gene matches. The CDR3 extends over 11 amino acids. The CDR3 reads CASSRGVEQFF. The DNA for the CDR3 is TGTGCCAGCAGTCGGGGGGTTGAGCAGTTCTTC.

This clone was counted a single time. The rearrangement joins TRBV7-6 to TRBJ2-7, with D possibly being TRBD2 (7 bases). Germline CDR1 and CDR2: SGHVS and FNYEAQ. V was shortened by 11 bases and J by 3 bases, with 17 bases between the two germline ends. The CDR3 spans 13 residues. The CDR3, as DNA: TGTGCCGAGGGGGGGGGTTTCCGCTACGAGCAGTACTTC. It codes for CAEGGGFRYEQYF.

The V call is TRBV19, the J call TRBJ2-1; TRBD2 aligns across 11 bases. Germline-derived CDR1 and CDR2 are LNHDA and SQIVND (reference sequence). The CDR3 length is 18 residues. V trimming: 6 bases; J trimming: 0 bases; junction bases outside the gene matches: 10. The CDR3 here is CASSTTSGRPSSYNEQFF. The CDR3 nucleotides read TGTGCCAGTAGCACAACTAGCGGGAGACCAAGCTCCTACAATGAGCAGTTCTTC.

The chain joins TRBV6-4 to TRBJ2-2; D may be TRBD1 (6 bases). Germline-derived CDR1 and CDR2 are MRHNA and SNTAGT. Trimming removed 2 bases at V and 1 base at J, with 8 bases between. CDR3 length: 15 amino acids. CDR3 bases: TGTGCCAGCAGTGACGGGGGACAGAACACCGGGGAGCTGTTTTTT. Encoded protein: CASSDGGQNTGELFF.

As DNA, the CDR3 is TGTGCCAGCAGTTTACCCACAGGGTACGGTCAGCCCCAGCATTTT. It specifies CASSLPTGYGQPQHF. The chain has TRBV28 and TRBJ1-5; D might be TRBD1 (6 bases). V was clipped by 2 bases and J by 6 bases, with 14 bases between them. The CDR3 is made up of 15 amino acids. Germline CDR1 reads MDHEN; CDR2 reads SYDVKM.

The V call is TRBV5-1, the J call TRBJ2-3, with 9 bases lining up with TRBD2. The CDR3 sequence is 16 residues long. V lost 0 bases and J lost 2; bases outside the gene matches: 4. CDR1 is SGHRS and CDR2 is YFSETQ in the germline V gene. The CDR3 spells CASSLGLAGNTDTQYF. The DNA of the CDR3 is TGCGCCAGCAGCTTGGGGCTAGCGGGAAACACAGATACGCAGTATTTT.